These 19 T cell receptor beta chains share one sample of origin, sequenced in a study of cytomegalovirus exposure and HLA in healthy donors. It was with 60 Vbeta and 13 Jbeta primers that the PCR ran. Sequencing was performed with immunoSEQ multiplex PCR; in TCRdb, only in-frame clones are kept and a portion is missing. The sample yields about 130,000 clones, 75% to 90% seen once. Sequenced input: PBMCs. These receptors were obtained from a man aged 18 to 35 in good health and CMV-seropositive.

The chain combines TRBV5-5 with TRBJ1-4, with D uncertain. V was shortened by 0 bases and J by 4 bases, with 7 bases between the two germline ends. This CDR3 region has 14 residues. Germline CDR1 is SGHKS and CDR2 is YYEKEE (reference sequence). CDR3 loop: CASSLGQYNEKLFF. CDR3 nucleotide sequence: TGTGCCAGCAGCTTGGGGCAGTATAATGAAAAACTGTTTTTT. Together with reference TRBV5-5 and TRBJ1-4, the CDR3 gives the full variable domain: DAGVTQSPTHLIKTRGQQVTLRCSPISGHKSVSWYQQVLGQGPQFIFQYYEKEERGRGNFPDRFSARQFPNYSSELNVNALLLGDSALYLCASSLGQYNEKLFFGSGTQLSVL.

V gene TRBV4-1 combines with J gene TRBJ1-1; TRBD1 is a possible D gene (5 bases). The CDR3 is 18 amino acids. Trimming left V 0 bases short and J 0 bases short, with 17 bases between. Germline CDR1 reads MGHRA; CDR2 reads YSYEKL. The CDR3 reads CASSQDRITTALNTEAFF. Here the CDR3 DNA reads TGCGCCAGCAGCCAAGATCGGATAACGACAGCTTTGAACACTGAAGCTTTCTTT.

The chain carries TRBV4-2 and TRBJ2-7, with D hard to call. Germline V CDR1 and CDR2: LGHNA, YNFKEQ. The CDR3 runs to 12 residues. Deletions cut 0 bases from V and 10 bases from J, with 10 bases between. The DNA for the CDR3 is TGTGCCAGCAGCCAAGATTCCCGTCCCCAGTACTTC. Translating it yields CASSQDSRPQYF.

The genes are TRBV4-1 and TRBJ1-1, with a weak D call TRBD1 (6 bases). From germline, CDR1 is MGHRA and CDR2 YSYEKL. Trimming removed 3 bases from V and 1 base from J, with 9 bases in between. CDR3 size: 14 residues. For the CDR3, the DNA is TGCGCCAGCAGCCACCCGACAGGGAACACTGAAGCTTTCTTT. This translates into CASSHPTGNTEAFF.

V usage is TRBV5-1 and J usage is TRBJ2-7; 10 bases are a match to TRBD2. Trimming removed 4 bases from V and 0 bases from J; junction bases left unmatched: 16. The CDR3 has 19 amino acids. The V gene's germline CDR1 is SGHRS and CDR2 YFSETQ. The CDR3 region has the DNA TGCGCCAGCAGCGCAGGGAAAACTAGCGGGGTGTTTTCCTCCTACGAGCAGTACTTC. It is translated as CASSAGKTSGVFSSYEQYF.

This sequence joins TRBV6-5 and TRBJ2-3; 7 positions agree with TRBD2. Looked up from germline, CDR1 is MNHEY and CDR2 is SVGAGI. V was clipped by 6 bases and J by 4 bases; unmatched bases: 1. This CDR3 has 12 amino acids. Here the CDR3 DNA reads TGTGCCAGCAGGGGAGGGCCAGATACGCAGTATTTT. It specifies CASRGGPDTQYF.

The chain uses TRBV4-2 and TRBJ2-1, with 7 nucleotides matching TRBD2. The CDR3 has 16 residues. Looked up from germline, CDR1 is LGHNA and CDR2 is YNFKEQ. Trimming cost V 4 bases and J 7 bases; bases outside gene matches: 13. CDR3 sequence: CASSLTAGLESNEQFF. The DNA of the CDR3 is TGTGCCAGCAGCCTTACGGCAGGACTAGAGAGTAATGAGCAGTTCTTC.

This sequence joins TRBV6-5 and TRBJ2-3, with D maybe TRBD1 (5 bases). From germline, CDR1 is MNHEY and CDR2 SVGAGI. The CDR3 has 11 amino acids. The V gene lost 8 bases and the J gene lost 4 bases, with 7 bases spanning the gap. CDR3 region: CASEGADTQYF. DNA for the CDR3: TGTGCCAGCGAAGGGGCAGATACGCAGTATTTT.

The chain links TRBV10-3 to TRBJ2-3; 10 bases line up with TRBD1. Losses at the gene ends were 10 bases for V and 3 bases for J; bases not matched to a gene: 4. The CDR3 runs 13 residues. Germline V gene data show CDR1 as ENHRY and CDR2 as SYGVKD. This CDR3 reads CASRQGATDTQYF. CDR3 bases: TGTGCCAGCCGACAGGGGGCGACAGATACGCAGTATTTT.

The chain links TRBV13 to TRBJ2-1, with 8 bases identical to TRBD1. The germline CDR1 and CDR2 sequences are PRHDT and FYEKMQ (reference sequence). J lost 2 bases, V lost 1 base, and 4 bases had no gene match. The CDR3 sequence is 16 residues long. For the CDR3, the DNA is TGTGCCAGCAGCTTAGTGACAGGGGTTACCTACAATGAGCAGTTCTTC. Its protein is CASSLVTGVTYNEQFF.

This clone was recorded only once. The V gene is TRBV19, the J gene TRBJ1-5; 8 positions match TRBD1. Trimming removed 9 bases from V and 2 bases from J; junction bases left unmatched: 3. Germline lookup yields CDR1 LNHDA and CDR2 SQIVND (reference sequence). The CDR3 has 13 amino acids. In nucleotides, the CDR3 is TGTGCCAGCGACAGGGGTGGCAATCAGCCCCAGCATTTT. Translation gives CASDRGGNQPQHF.

V and J are TRBV5-6 and TRBJ2-1; D remains ambiguous. V lost 0 bases, J lost 10 bases, and 11 bases lay in between. The CDR3 sequence is 13 residues long. Per the germline V gene, CDR1 is SGHDT and CDR2 is YYEEEE. CDR3 nucleotide sequence: TGTGCCAGCAGCTTGGGGGTGGGCAGGGAGCAGTTCTTC. This sequence encodes CASSLGVGREQFF.

The chain joins TRBV29-1 to TRBJ1-2; tentatively, D is TRBD1 (5 bases). Trimming took 3 bases from V and 0 from J, leaving 11 bases between them. Per germline, CDR1 SQVTM and CDR2 ANQGSEA. This CDR3 spans 14 amino acids. CDR3 region: CSVDSGTTNYGYTF. The CDR3 DNA reads as TGCAGCGTTGATTCAGGGACTACTAACTATGGCTACACCTTC.

This chain links TRBV11-2 with TRBJ2-7; tentatively, D is TRBD1 (5 bases). CDR3 size: 14 residues. The V and J ends lost 1 base and 1 base respectively, with 8 bases between them. Germline lookup yields CDR1 SGHAT and CDR2 FQNNGV. For the CDR3, the DNA is TGTGCCAGCAGCTTAGTGGCAGGGTCCTACGAGCAGTACTTC. Translated: CASSLVAGSYEQYF.

V is TRBV19 and J is TRBJ1-4, with 10 bases identical to TRBD1. The ends lost 5 bases at V and 6 bases at J; junction bases unmatched: 6. The length of the CDR3 is 15 residues. In germline, CDR1 is LNHDA, CDR2 SQIVND (reference sequence). The CDR3 reads CASSPIGTGDEKLFF. CDR3 DNA sequence: TGTGCCAGTAGTCCAATCGGGACAGGGGATGAAAAACTGTTTTTT.

This chain links TRBV7-9 with TRBJ2-3; D is possibly TRBD2 (6 bases). Germline V CDR1 and CDR2: SEHNR, FQNEAQ (reference sequence). V dropped 0 bases and J dropped 6 bases, with 10 bases sitting between them. The CDR3 has 14 residues. The CDR3 reads CASSLAAGLDTQYF. The CDR3 DNA sequence: TGTGCCAGCAGCTTAGCGGCGGGGCTGGATACGCAGTATTTT.

V and J are TRBV7-9 and TRBJ1-3, with D maybe TRBD1 (6 bases). The CDR3 is 12 amino acids. CDR1 SEHNR and CDR2 FQNEAQ come from the germline V gene (reference sequence). CDR3 sequence: CSFDPRGNTIYF. The CDR3 DNA reads as TGTTCCTTTGACCCGAGGGGGAACACCATATATTTT. Full variable domain (outside the CDR3, taken from reference TRBV7-9 and TRBJ1-3): DTGVSQNPRHKITKRGQNVTFRCDPISEHNRLYWYRQTLGQGPEFLTYFQNEAQLEKSRLLSDRFSAERPKGSFSTLEIQRTEQGDSAMYLCSFDPRGNTIYFGEGSWLTVV.

V gene TRBV7-6 combines with J gene TRBJ1-4, with 9 bases aligning to TRBD1. The CDR3 has 17 amino acids. From germline, CDR1 is SGHVS and CDR2 FNYEAQ. J gave up 8 bases and V 6 bases, and 16 bases lay outside the gene matches. The CDR3 nucleotides read TGTGCCAGCAGAGGAGGGACAGGGAGTGGATATGAGGAAAAACTGTTTTTT. The encoded protein is CASRGGTGSGYEEKLFF. Using reference TRBV7-6 and TRBJ1-4 for the parts outside the CDR3, the full variable domain is GAGVSQSPRYKVTKRGQDVALRCDPISGHVSLYWYRQALGQGPEFLTYFNYEAQQDKSGLPNDRFSAERPEGSISTLTIQRTEQRDSAMYRCASRGGTGSGYEEKLFFGSGTQLSVL.

The rearrangement links TRBV2 to TRBJ1-4; D remains ambiguous. Trimming stripped 3 bases from V and 0 bases from J, with 11 bases between. The CDR3 is made up of 16 amino acids. Germline CDR1 reads SNHLY; CDR2 reads FYNNEI. CDR3 nucleotide sequence: TGTGCCAGCAGTGAGGAGGCAAAACCAACTAATGAAAAACTGTTTTTT. It is translated as CASSEEAKPTNEKLFF.